These 26 T cell receptor beta chains were sequenced from one sample in a study of blood T cell repertoires in COVID-19. Produced via immunoSEQ multiplex PCR; TCRdb's table is partial and in-frame only. Of about 38,000 clones listed, 90% are singletons. Input material: peripheral blood. These receptor sequences come from a man between 60 and 70 years old with active or convalescent COVID-19.

CDR3 sequence: CASAPHPPGQGKGSPLHF. CDR3 in DNA: TGCGCCAGCGCCCCTCACCCGCCGGGACAGGGGAAGGGGTCACCCCTCCACTTT. V usage is TRBV5-1 and J usage is TRBJ1-6; 10 nucleotides agree with TRBD1. The CDR3 length is 18 residues. Looked up from germline, CDR1 is SGHRS and CDR2 is YFSETQ. The ends lost 7 bases at V and 10 bases at J; junction bases unmatched: 20. The full variable domain, completed using reference TRBV5-1 and TRBJ1-6, is KAGVTQTPRYLIKTRGQQVTLSCSPISGHRSVSWYQQTPGQGLQFLFEYFSETQRNKGNFPGRFSGRQFSNSRSEMNVSTLELGDSALYLCASAPHPPGQGKGSPLHFGNGTRLTVT.

The CDR3 region is CASTLGAGTGELFF. The CDR3, as DNA: TGTGCCAGTACGTTAGGGGCCGGCACCGGGGAGCTGTTTTTT. This chain links TRBV19 with TRBJ2-2; tentatively, D is TRBD1 (5 bases). The CDR3 loop spans 14 amino acids. Germline-derived CDR1 and CDR2 are LNHDA and SQIVND (reference sequence). Trimming pared 7 bases from V and 4 bases from J, leaving 13 bases between.

Only one count was recorded for this clone. The chain uses TRBV15 and TRBJ2-7; tentative D call: TRBD1 (5 bases). This CDR3 has 15 amino acids. Germline V CDR1 and CDR2: LNHNV, YYDKDF (reference sequence). Trimming shortened V by 0 bases and J by 7 bases, and 16 bases separated the two germline ends. The CDR3 here is CATSRDLAGLGEQYF. The CDR3 nucleotides are TGTGCCACCAGCAGAGATTTGGCAGGGCTCGGAGAGCAGTACTTC.

The CDR3 DNA is TGTGCCAGCAGCTTGGCAGGGGCGCCCTACAATGAGCAGTTCTTC. Translation: CASSLAGAPYNEQFF. The chain has TRBV7-2 and TRBJ2-1; TRBD1 is a possible D gene (6 bases). In germline, CDR1 is SGHTA, CDR2 FQGNSA. The CDR3 totals 15 residues. Trimming stripped 3 bases from V and 2 bases from J, with 11 bases between. Together with reference TRBV7-2 and TRBJ2-1, the CDR3 gives the full variable domain: GAGVSQSPSNKVTEKGKDVELRCDPISGHTALYWYRQSLGQGLEFLIYFQGNSAPDKSGLPSDRFSAERTGGSVSTLTIQRTQQEDSAVYLCASSLAGAPYNEQFFGPGTRLTVL.

This sequence joins TRBV2 and TRBJ1-1; 7 nucleotides line up with TRBD1. From germline, CDR1 is SNHLY and CDR2 FYNNEI. The CDR3 covers 13 residues. The V gene end was trimmed by 6 bases and the J gene end by 8 bases; junction bases not matched to a gene: 9. CDR3 sequence (DNA): TGTGCCAGCAGCGGCGACAGGGCGGCGGAAGCTTTCTTT. Encoded protein: CASSGDRAAEAFF.

This clone was observed once. The genes are TRBV19 and TRBJ2-1, with 8 nucleotides matching TRBD2. The germline CDR1 and CDR2 sequences are LNHDA and SQIVND (reference sequence). The CDR3 is 14 residues long. Trimming removed 6 bases from V and 8 bases from J; junction bases left unmatched: 9. The CDR3 DNA reads as TGTGCCAGTAGACGGACAGCGGGAGCGGATGAGCAGTTCTTC. This encodes CASRRTAGADEQFF.

The chain is built from TRBV30 and TRBJ2-2, with D possibly being TRBD2 (7 bases). This CDR3 is 15 amino acids long. Germline V gene lookup returns CDR1 GTSNPN and CDR2 SVGIG (reference sequence). V lost 1 base, J lost 10 bases, and 19 bases lay in between. The CDR3 coding sequence is TGTGCCTGGAGTGCGAGGGGAGGGGGGGTCCCGGAGCTGTTTTTT. The encoded protein is CAWSARGGGVPELFF.

CDR3 residues: CSVESGYGYTF. CDR3 nucleotide sequence: TGCAGCGTTGAGTCAGGATATGGCTACACCTTC. The rearrangement uses TRBV29-1 and TRBJ1-2; D is undetermined. Germline-derived CDR1 and CDR2 are SQVTM and ANQGSEA. The CDR3 runs to 11 residues. Between the trimmed V and J ends, which lost 3 bases and 5 bases, there was a span of 7 bases. Looking up the rest from reference TRBV29-1 and TRBJ1-2 gives the full variable domain: SAVISQKPSRDICQRGTSLTIQCQVDSQVTMMFWYRQQPGQSLTLIATANQGSEATYESGFVIDKFPISRPNLTFSTLTVSNMSPEDSSIYLCSVESGYGYTFGSGTRLTVV.

V and J are TRBV11-2 and TRBJ2-4, with TRBD2 as a possible D gene (7 bases). V was trimmed by 3 bases and J by 9 bases, leaving 9 bases between them. CDR1 is SGHAT, CDR2 FQNNGV, per germline. This CDR3 contains 12 residues. The CDR3 reads CASSLGGAIQYF. The CDR3 coding sequence is TGTGCCAGCAGCTTGGGGGGGGCCATTCAGTACTTC.

This sequence joins TRBV29-1 and TRBJ2-7; tentative D call: TRBD1 (5 bases). CDR1 is SQVTM and CDR2 is ANQGSEA in the germline V gene. The CDR3 loop spans 13 amino acids. V lost 7 bases to trimming and J lost 2 bases, with 15 bases between them. The CDR3 is CSAGAGQTYEQYF. The CDR3, as DNA: TGCAGCGCTGGGGCCGGACAAACCTACGAGCAGTACTTC.

This clone was observed once. The same CDR3 also results from other DNA sequences found in this sample. The V gene is TRBV7-3, the J gene TRBJ2-1; 9 bases match TRBD2. Germline trimming cut 5 bases from V and 7 bases from J; bases unmatched to any gene: 6. Germline loops: CDR1 SGHTA, CDR2 FQGTGA. The CDR3 has 14 amino acids. The CDR3 DNA is TGTGCCAGCAGCCCCGGACTAGCGTATAATGAGCAGTTCTTC. Translation gives CASSPGLAYNEQFF.

The V call is TRBV11-2, the J call TRBJ2-3, with TRBD2 matching 12 bases. The V and J ends lost 4 bases and 8 bases, in that order; junction bases with no gene match: 10. The CDR3 length is 16 residues. Germline V gives CDR1 SGHAT, CDR2 FQNNGV. DNA for the CDR3: TGTGCCAGCAGCTCCCAACTAGCGGGAGGTACTGGTACGCAGTATTTT. This encodes CASSSQLAGGTGTQYF.

The V gene is TRBV28, the J gene TRBJ1-1; 8 nucleotides agree with TRBD1. In germline, CDR1 is MDHEN, CDR2 SYDVKM. The CDR3 extends over 17 amino acids. V shed 3 bases, J shed 1 base, and the junction held 10 bases outside the gene matches. CDR3 in amino acids: CASSLWTGRIENTEAFF. The CDR3 DNA sequence: TGTGCCAGCAGTTTGTGGACAGGGCGCATTGAGAACACTGAAGCTTTCTTT.

The chain joins TRBV9 to TRBJ2-1; 9 bases match TRBD1. With 2 bases clipped from V and 2 bases from J, the junction kept 5 bases outside the gene matches. The CDR3 totals 16 residues. CDR1 and CDR2 from the germline V gene are SGDLS and YYNGEE. CDR3 nucleotides: TGTGCCAGCAGCGTTACGGGACAGGGTCCCTACAATGAGCAGTTCTTC. It encodes CASSVTGQGPYNEQFF. Full variable domain (missing parts from reference TRBV9 and TRBJ2-1): DSGVTQTPKHLITATGQRVTLRCSPRSGDLSVYWYQQSLDQGLQFLIQYYNGEERAKGNILERFSAQQFPDLHSELNLSSLELGDSALYFCASSVTGQGPYNEQFFGPGTRLTVL.

V usage is TRBV7-8 and J usage is TRBJ1-3; tentative D call: TRBD1 (6 bases). CDR1 and CDR2 from the germline V gene are SGHVS and FQNEAQ. V was pared by 5 bases and J by 0 bases, with 11 bases between. The CDR3 is 15 residues long. The CDR3 nucleotides read TGTGCCAGCAGCAGCACAGGGAACTCTGGAAACACCATATATTTT. This translates into CASSSTGNSGNTIYF.

The DNA of the CDR3 is TGCGCCAGCTCACGATCGGGGACCGGGGAGCTGTTTTTT. Amino acids: CASSRSGTGELFF. This chain connects TRBV10-1 to TRBJ2-2, with a possible D match to TRBD2 (5 bases). Trimming pared 8 bases from V and 5 bases from J, leaving 12 bases between. The CDR3 contains 13 residues. Germline V lookup: CDR1 WNHNN, CDR2 SYGVQD (reference sequence).

This chain links TRBV5-4 with TRBJ2-1; weak D call: TRBD2 (6 bases). The V and J ends lost 0 bases and 4 bases respectively, with 14 bases between them. This CDR3 region has 16 residues. Per the germline V gene, CDR1 is SGHNT and CDR2 is YYREEE (reference sequence). For the CDR3, the DNA is TGTGCCAGCAGCTTGGCGGGGGTAGGTCCTTACAATGAGCAGTTCTTC. This sequence encodes CASSLAGVGPYNEQFF.

The chain joins TRBV7-9 to TRBJ2-1; D gene uncertain. Trimming left V 1 base short and J 5 bases short, with 9 bases between. Germline V gives CDR1 SEHNR, CDR2 FQNEAQ (reference sequence). CDR3 length equals 14 residues. In DNA, the CDR3 is TGTGCCAGCAGCTTAGTTCGCGGAAACAATGAGCAGTTCTTC. As protein: CASSLVRGNNEQFF.

The chain recombines TRBV6-1 with TRBJ2-2; maybe TRBD1 (5 bases). This CDR3 is built from 14 residues. With 2 bases removed from V and 6 bases from J, the gap between germline ends came to 10 bases. Germline-derived CDR1 and CDR2 are MNHNS and SASEGT. CDR3 in DNA: TGTGCCAGCAGTGAACAGATACAGGCCGGGGAGCTGTTTTTT. Translating gives CASSEQIQAGELFF.

The chain carries TRBV7-9 and TRBJ2-1; 7 positions agree with TRBD2. CDR1 and CDR2 (germline): SEHNR, FQNEAQ (reference sequence). CDR3 length equals 16 residues. V was clipped by 5 bases and J by 3 bases; unmatched bases: 10. CDR3 sequence: CASSPIGTGGYNEQFF. Here the CDR3 DNA reads TGTGCCAGCAGCCCCATCGGGACGGGAGGCTACAATGAGCAGTTCTTC. The full variable domain, completed using reference TRBV7-9 and TRBJ2-1, is DTGVSQNPRHKITKRGQNVTFRCDPISEHNRLYWYRQTLGQGPEFLTYFQNEAQLEKSRLLSDRFSAERPKGSFSTLEIQRTEQGDSAMYLCASSPIGTGGYNEQFFGPGTRLTVL.

The rearrangement links TRBV18 to TRBJ2-5, with D possibly matching TRBD1 (5 bases). Trimming left V 6 bases short and J 5 bases short, with 19 bases between. In germline, CDR1 is KGHSH, CDR2 LQKENI. The CDR3 is made up of 15 amino acids. CDR3 in DNA: TGTGCCAGCTCGCCCCAAGGCAGGGATTGGGAGACCCAGTACTTC. Its translation: CASSPQGRDWETQYF.

The V call is TRBV5-1, the J call TRBJ2-2; D uncertain. Trimming pared 4 bases from V and 2 bases from J, leaving 6 bases between. There are 13 residues in the CDR3. Germline CDR1 and CDR2: SGHRS and YFSETQ. CDR3 nucleotide sequence: TGCGCCAGCAGCAATCTAAACACCGGGGAGCTGTTTTTT. Translated: CASSNLNTGELFF.

The chain has TRBV11-2 and TRBJ2-5; 11 bases fit TRBD2. Germline lookup yields CDR1 SGHAT and CDR2 FQNNGV. The CDR3 length is 16 residues. V lost 0 bases and J lost 5; bases outside the gene matches: 5. The CDR3 nucleotides are TGTGCCAGCAGCTTAGAGGGACGACTAGCGGGGGAGACCCAGTACTTC. Translating it yields CASSLEGRLAGETQYF. Looking up the rest from reference TRBV11-2 and TRBJ2-5 gives the full variable domain: EAGVAQSPRYKIIEKRQSVAFWCNPISGHATLYWYQQILGQGPKLLIQFQNNGVVDDSQLPKDRFSAERLKGVDSTLKIQPAKLEDSAVYLCASSLEGRLAGETQYFGPGTRLLVL.

The chain combines TRBV4-3 with TRBJ2-3, with 9 nucleotides matching TRBD2. The length of the CDR3 is 17 residues. Germline values: CDR1 LGHNA, CDR2 YSLEER. After removal of 1 base from V and 0 bases from J, the junction contained 5 bases not matched to a gene. The CDR3 DNA follows: TGCGCCAGCAGCCAAGTAATGGGACTAGCTAGCACAGATACGCAGTATTTT. Its translation is CASSQVMGLASTDTQYF.

The V gene is TRBV15, the J gene TRBJ1-2; TRBD1 is a possible D gene (5 bases). The V gene lost 8 bases and the J gene lost 4 bases, with 17 bases spanning the gap. The CDR3 has 14 residues. Germline CDR1 reads LNHNV; CDR2 reads YYDKDF (reference sequence). Here the CDR3 reads CATGPGSQGYGYTF. Written as DNA, the CDR3 is TGTGCCACCGGCCCCGGATCTCAGGGCTATGGCTACACCTTC.

This chain uses TRBV6-1 with TRBJ1-2; 7 bases match TRBD1. CDR1 is MNHNS and CDR2 is SASEGT in the germline V gene. V was pared by 3 bases and J by 3 bases, with 7 bases of the junction left unmatched. CDR3 length: 15 residues. CDR3 protein: CASSELPGQHYGYTF. CDR3 bases: TGTGCCAGCAGTGAGCTACCGGGACAGCACTATGGCTACACCTTC.